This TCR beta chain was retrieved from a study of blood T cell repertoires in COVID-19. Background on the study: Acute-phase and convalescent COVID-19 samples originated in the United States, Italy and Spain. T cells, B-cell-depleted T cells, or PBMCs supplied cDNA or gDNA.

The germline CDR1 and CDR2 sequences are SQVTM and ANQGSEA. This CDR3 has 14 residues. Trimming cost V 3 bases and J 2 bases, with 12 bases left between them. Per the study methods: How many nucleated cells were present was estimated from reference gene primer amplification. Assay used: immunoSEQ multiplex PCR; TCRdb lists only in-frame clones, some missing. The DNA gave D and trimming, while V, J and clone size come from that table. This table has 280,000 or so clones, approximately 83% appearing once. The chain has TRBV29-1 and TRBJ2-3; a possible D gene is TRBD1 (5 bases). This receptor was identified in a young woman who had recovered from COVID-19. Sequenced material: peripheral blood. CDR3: CSVDMGQTTDTQYF. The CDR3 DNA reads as TGCAGCGTTGACATGGGGCAGACCACAGATACGCAGTATTTT.